A single sample gave rise to the 8 T cell receptor beta chains below, sequenced in a study of blood T cell repertoires in COVID-19. Only in-frame clones appear in the TCRdb table, and some are missing; sequencing was by immunoSEQ multiplex PCR. Of under 300,000 clones listed, about 85% are singletons. Sample: peripheral blood. The receptors were gathered from a human donor in a cohort sampled during active COVID-19.

J is TRBJ1-5 and V is TRBV20-1; D uncertain. The V gene lost 3 bases and the J gene lost 11 bases, with 8 bases spanning the gap. This CDR3 has 10 residues. Germline V gene lookup returns CDR1 DFQATT and CDR2 SNEGSKA (reference sequence). The CDR3 coding sequence is TGCAGTGCTAGCTTTGGAGCCCAGCATTTT. Translated: CSASFGAQHF.

The chain uses TRBV27 and TRBJ2-2; possible D gene TRBD2, 7 bases. V lost 10 bases and J 6 bases, leaving 18 bases between the germline ends. Germline-derived CDR1 and CDR2 are MNHEY and SMNVEV (reference sequence). This CDR3 has 14 amino acids. For the CDR3, the DNA is TGTGCCACCGCGGGCGGGGGCGTCGCCGGGGAGCTGTTTTTT. This codes for CATAGGGVAGELFF.

The genes are TRBV7-2 and TRBJ2-1, with TRBD2 identical over 8 bases. CDR3 length equals 14 residues. V was pared by 5 bases and J by 8 bases, with 8 bases of the junction left unmatched. Per germline, CDR1 SGHTA and CDR2 FQGNSA. The CDR3 bases are TGTGCCAGCAGCCTACAGCGGGAGTTCCATGAGCAGTTCTTC. Encoded protein: CASSLQREFHEQFF.

This rearrangement joins TRBV7-9 to TRBJ2-2; 8 bases are a match to TRBD2. After removal of 3 bases from V and 4 bases from J, the junction contained 4 bases not matched to a gene. This CDR3 region has 15 residues. Germline V lookup: CDR1 SEHNR, CDR2 FQNEAQ (reference sequence). The CDR3 nucleotides read TGTGCCAGCAGCTTCTCCGGGAGGGCCACCGGGGAGCTGTTTTTT. Encoded protein: CASSFSGRATGELFF.

This chain connects TRBV30 to TRBJ2-2; 9 positions match TRBD1. The CDR3 totals 15 residues. The trim removed 3 bases at V and 4 bases at J, leaving 6 bases unmatched. CDR1 and CDR2 from the germline V gene are GTSNPN and SVGIG (reference sequence). CDR3 loop: CAWRQGQGGTGELFF. In nucleotides, the CDR3 is TGTGCCTGGAGGCAGGGACAGGGCGGCACCGGGGAGCTGTTTTTT. Drawing the rest from reference TRBV30 and TRBJ2-2, the complete variable domain is SQTIHQWPATLVQPVGSPLSLECTVEGTSNPNLYWYRQAAGRGLQLLFYSVGIGQISSEVPQNLSASRPQDRQFILSSKKLLLSDSGFYLCAWRQGQGGTGELFFGEGSRLTVL.

The rearrangement joins TRBV19 to TRBJ2-6, with unresolved D. The germline CDR1 and CDR2 sequences are LNHDA and SQIVND (reference sequence). CDR3 length equals 15 residues. Trimming pared 6 bases from V and 1 base from J, leaving 10 bases between. CDR3 nucleotides: TGTGCCAGTAGCCCCTCCAGGTCTGGGGCCAACGTCCTGACTTTC. Translation gives CASSPSRSGANVLTF.

The CDR3 here is CASSEKGPDTQYF. In DNA form, the CDR3 reads TGTGCCAGCAGTGAAAAGGGGCCGGATACGCAGTATTTT. V gene TRBV2 combines with J gene TRBJ2-3, with D maybe TRBD1 (5 bases). Germline values: CDR1 SNHLY, CDR2 FYNNEI. This CDR3 is 13 amino acids long. V was shortened by 2 bases and J by 6 bases, with 9 bases between the two germline ends.

The gene calls are TRBV30 and TRBJ2-4, with a weak D call TRBD2 (6 bases). Germline CDR1 GTSNPN, CDR2 SVGIG (reference sequence). The germline V and J ends were trimmed by 3 bases and 6 bases, with 15 bases remaining between them. This CDR3 spans 14 amino acids. The CDR3 here is CAWSRTTTSNIQYF. The CDR3, as DNA: TGTGCCTGGAGCCGGACTACTACATCAAACATTCAGTACTTC.